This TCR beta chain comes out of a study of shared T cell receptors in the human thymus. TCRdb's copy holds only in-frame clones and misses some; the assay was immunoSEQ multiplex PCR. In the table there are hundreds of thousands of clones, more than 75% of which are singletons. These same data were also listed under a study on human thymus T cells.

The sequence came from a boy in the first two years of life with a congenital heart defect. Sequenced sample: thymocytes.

CDR3 DNA: TGCGCCAGCAGTGTTCGGGGTCCGCGTTATCAGCCCCAGCATTTT. The encoded protein is CASSVRGPRYQPQHF. V gene TRBV10-2 combines with J gene TRBJ1-5; D remains unclear. The V gene's germline CDR1 is WSHSY and CDR2 SAAADI. The CDR3 sequence is 15 residues long. V lost 4 bases, J lost 5 bases, and 15 bases lay in between.